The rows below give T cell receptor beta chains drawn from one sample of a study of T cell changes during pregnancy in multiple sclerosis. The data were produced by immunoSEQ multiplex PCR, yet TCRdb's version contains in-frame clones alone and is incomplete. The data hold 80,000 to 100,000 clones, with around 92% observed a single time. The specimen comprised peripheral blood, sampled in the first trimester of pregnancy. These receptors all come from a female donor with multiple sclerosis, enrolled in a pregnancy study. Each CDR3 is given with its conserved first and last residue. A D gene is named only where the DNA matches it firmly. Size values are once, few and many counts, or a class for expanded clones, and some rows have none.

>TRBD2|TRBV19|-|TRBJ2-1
CASSRGLAGYNEQFF
TGTGCCAGTAGTCGCGGACTAGCGGGCTACAATGAGCAGTTCTTC
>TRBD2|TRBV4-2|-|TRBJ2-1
CASSHGTSGSLYEQFF
TGTGCCAGCAGCCACGGGACTAGCGGGAGTCTGTATGAGCAGTTCTTC
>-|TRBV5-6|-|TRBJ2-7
CASSLDGRPPSYEQYF
TGTGCCAGCAGCTTGGATGGCAGGCCACCTTCCTACGAGCAGTACTTC
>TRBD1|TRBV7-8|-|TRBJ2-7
CASSLVGGTGAYEQYF
TGTGCCAGCAGCTTAGTAGGGGGGACAGGGGCCTACGAGCAGTACTTC
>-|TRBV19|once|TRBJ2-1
CASSTPDRSLYNEQFF
TGTGCCAGTAGTACCCCCGACAGGTCCCTCTACAATGAGCAGTTCTTC
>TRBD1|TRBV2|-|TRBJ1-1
CASQNRGEIGAFF
TGTGCCAGCCAAAACAGGGGGGAAATAGGGGCTTTCTTT
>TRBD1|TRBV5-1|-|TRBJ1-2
CASSGDRGGYTF
TGCGCCAGCAGCGGGGACAGGGGCGGCTACACCTTC
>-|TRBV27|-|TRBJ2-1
CASSLSSSSYNEQFF
TGTGCCAGCAGTTTATCTAGCAGCTCCTACAATGAGCAGTTCTTC
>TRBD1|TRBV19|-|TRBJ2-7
CASSIPPRQGHRSSYEQYF
TGTGCCAGTAGTATACCCCCCCGACAGGGCCATCGGAGCTCCTACGAGCAGTACTTC
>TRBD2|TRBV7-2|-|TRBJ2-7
CASSSGLVSEQYF
TGTGCCAGCAGCTCGGGACTAGTAAGCGAGCAGTACTTC
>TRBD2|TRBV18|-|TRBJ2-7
CASSPSSGRGAYEQYF
TGTGCCAGCTCACCCTCTAGCGGGAGGGGCGCCTACGAGCAGTACTTC
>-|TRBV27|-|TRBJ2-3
CASSRPGKDTQYF
TGTGCCAGCAGTCGACCAGGAAAGGATACGCAGTATTTT
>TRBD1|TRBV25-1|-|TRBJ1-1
CASSADRFMNTEAFF
TGTGCCAGCAGTGCGGACAGGTTCATGAACACTGAAGCTTTCTTT
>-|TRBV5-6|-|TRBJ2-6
CASSRQGFSGANVLTF
TGTGCCAGCAGTCGCCAGGGTTTCTCTGGGGCCAACGTCCTGACTTTC
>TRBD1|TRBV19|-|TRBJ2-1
CASSARGQGSSYNEQFF
TGTGCCAGTAGTGCTAGGGGACAGGGGAGCTCCTACAATGAGCAGTTCTTC
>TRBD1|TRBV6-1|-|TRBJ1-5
CASSPRGTDYQPQHF
TGTGCCAGCAGCCCGAGAGGGACAGATTATCAGCCCCAGCATTTT
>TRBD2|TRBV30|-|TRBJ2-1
CAWGPSGSFHFF
TGTGCCTGGGGCCCGAGCGGGAGTTTTCATTTCTTC
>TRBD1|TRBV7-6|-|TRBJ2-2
CASSNRDRVTGELFF
TGTGCCAGCAGCAACCGGGACAGGGTCACCGGGGAGCTGTTTTTT
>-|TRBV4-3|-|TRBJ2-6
CASSQDGGWGAGANVLTF
TGCGCCAGCAGCCAAGATGGGGGTTGGGGGGCTGGGGCCAACGTCCTGACTTTC
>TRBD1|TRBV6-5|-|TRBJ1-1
CASSYTPDREAFF
TGTGCCAGCAGTTACACACCGGACAGGGAGGCCTTCTTT
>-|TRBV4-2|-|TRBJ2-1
CASSQDGGDNEQFF
TGTGCCAGCAGCCAAGATGGAGGGGACAATGAGCAGTTCTTC
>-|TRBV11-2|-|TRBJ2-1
CASSPLNEQFF
TGTGCCAGCAGCCCCTTGAATGAGCAGTTCTTC
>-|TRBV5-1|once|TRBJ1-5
CASSLEGLGNQPQHF
TGCGCCAGCAGCTTAGAGGGTTTAGGCAATCAGCCCCAGCATTTT
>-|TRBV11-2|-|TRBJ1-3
CASSLGASGNTIYF
TGTGCCAGCAGCTTGGGAGCCTCTGGAAACACCATATATTTT
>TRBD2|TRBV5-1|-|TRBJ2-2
CASGKSGGINTGELFF
TGCGCCAGCGGCAAATCGGGGGGTATAAACACCGGGGAGCTGTTTTTT
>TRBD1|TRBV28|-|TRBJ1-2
CASTDAFLQGGGYTF
TGTGCCAGCACCGATGCATTCCTTCAGGGGGGTGGCTACACCTTC
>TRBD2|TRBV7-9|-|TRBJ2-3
CASSSRLAGAVGTQYF
TGTGCCAGCAGCTCGAGACTAGCGGGAGCCGTAGGGACGCAGTATTTT
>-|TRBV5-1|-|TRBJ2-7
CASSLRGSSTYEQYF
TGCGCCAGCAGCTTGCGTGGGAGCTCAACCTACGAGCAGTACTTC
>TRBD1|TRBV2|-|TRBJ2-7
CASRRTGSPGEQYF
TGTGCCAGCAGGCGGACAGGTTCTCCGGGCGAGCAGTACTTC